This TCR beta chain derives from a study of memory CD4+ T cells and cytomegalovirus serostatus (dated by TCRdb to about 2019). About the full investigation: A total of roughly 33 healthy Belgian adults, of whom 9 were CMV seropositive and 24 were CMV seronegative, were included in the cohort. The study sequenced CD4+ memory TCRbeta repertoires of a Belgian cohort with known cytomegalovirus serostatus to replicate a published TCR-based CMV serostatus classifier. Broad study findings and their caveats: Among the 150 or so previously reported CMV-associated TCRbeta sequences, 60 to 70 showed up in the CD4+ memory repertoires, with each one found in between one and five individuals. The original-framework classifier achieved a median bootstrapped AUC of almost 0.97 with a 95% CI of 0.76-1.00 on the Belgian cohort. Only CD4+CD45RO+ memory cells were sequenced, in contrast to the original study, which included naive and memory CD4+ and CD8+ populations. CMV serostatus prediction reached a median bootstrapped AUC of about 0.94 with the original framework and about 0.91 with a US-trained random forest. The results were interpreted as suggesting that the CMV-associated TCR signature is largely present in the CD4+ memory repertoire.

The Quick-DNA Microprep Kit was used to extract genomic DNA from the sorted cells. TCRbeta DNA was amplified with the immunoSEQ hsTCRbeta kit following the manufacturer's protocol. An Illumina MiSeq instrument was used to sequence the TCRbeta libraries. In the source study's methods: After out-of-frame sequences were removed, under 2.5 million distinct TCRbeta sequences remained, averaging about 66,813 per individual. Two values were used to score each individual: the count of under 200 previously reported CMV-associated TCRbeta sequences and the total count of productive distinct TCRbeta sequences. A beta-binomial model was reimplemented in Python, and scikit-learn random forests with default parameters were trained on data from the US cohort. Classifier performance on the Belgian cohort was summarized as median AUC with percentile confidence intervals over 10,000 bootstrap iterations. Sourced from immuneACCESS, this table was stored by TCRdb with only in-frame sequences that have V and J called. A share of the clones is absent; for the studies checked, an unresolved V gene accounts for under half, and the remainder has no known explanation. The D gene and trimming were derived from the DNA, and the V and J assignments and clone size from that table. The sample contains some 48,000 clones, around 80% of them found a single time. The ten biggest clones cover about 0.8% of the sample.

Notes on this clone: No cognate antigen has been identified for it. Base qualities are missing; no much larger clone stands one base away.

The CDR3 contains 13 residues, cysteine and phenylalanine counted. This entry keeps only the CDR3 DNA: 39 bases, framed from base 1. V gives up 0 bases and J gives up 2 bases, and the segment between their germline ends measures 6 bases. For CDR1 and CDR2, the germline V gene lists SGHRS and YFSETQ. A FACSAria II was used to sort memory CD4+ T cells, defined as single viable CD3+CD4+CD8-CD45RO+ cells. To determine CMV serostatus, a Roche Elecsys assay was used that detects serum IgG against CMV pp150, pp28, p38 and p52. After thawing, total CD4+ T cells were enriched by positive selection with CD4 magnetic microbeads. The samples came from a separate study whose specific focus was interrogating the CD4+ T cell memory repertoire. Peripheral blood mononuclear cells were isolated and cryopreserved following standard operating procedures; serum was stored at -80 °C. Staining used CD3-PerCP (BW264/56), CD4-APC (RPA-T4), CD45RO-PE (UCHT1) and CD8-Pacific Orange (3B5) antibodies, with Sytox blue excluding non-viable cells.

Sequences were obtained from memory CD4+ T cells from blood. This sequence originates from an adult in good health and CMV-seronegative. The rearrangement joined TRBV5-1 to TRBJ2-7, with the D gene call left open. The sequenced DNA: TGCGCCAGCAGCTTGGGACCTACCTACGAGCAGTACTTC. This translates into CASSLGPTYEQYF.